The 32 T cell receptor beta chains given below trace back to one sample, sequenced in a study of Ad26.COV2.S vaccination and SARS-CoV-2 variants. This table comes from immunoSEQ multiplex PCR, and its TCRdb copy is limited to in-frame clones, with some not included. The repertoire has 300,000 to 500,000 clones, 75% to 90% of them found once; the top ten carry roughly 3.5%. Treatment given: about 20 received Ad26.COV2.S at low or high dose, single or two shots; roughly five received placebo; per-sample allocation not given. Day 63 after the first vaccine or placebo injection was the time point for sampling. Here the sequenced sample was peripheral blood, taken in a trial of Ad26.COV2.S vaccine versus placebo. Receptor source: a person between 18 and 60 years old who received the Ad26.COV2.S COVID-19 vaccine or a placebo.

The chain employs TRBV7-2 and TRBJ1-1; maybe TRBD1 (5 bases). This CDR3 has 13 amino acids. The germline V gene has CDR1 SGHTA and CDR2 FQGNSA. The V end lost 8 bases, the J end lost 4 bases, and 14 bases lay between the germline ends. The CDR3 sequence is CASFRDRGTEAFF. In DNA form, the CDR3 reads TGTGCCAGCTTCAGGGATCGTGGCACTGAAGCTTTCTTT.

The chain employs TRBV30 and TRBJ1-5; 7 nucleotides line up with TRBD1. V gave up 2 bases and J gave up 6 bases; unmatched junction bases: 7. This CDR3 spans 14 amino acids. In germline, CDR1 is GTSNPN, CDR2 SVGIG (reference sequence). The CDR3 DNA reads as TGTGCCTGGAGTTCCGGGGACAGCTTTCAGCCCCAGCATTTT. Its protein is CAWSSGDSFQPQHF.

The V gene is TRBV5-6, the J gene TRBJ1-5; TRBD1 matches at 7 bases. This CDR3 is built from 13 residues. Unmatched junction bases numbered 2, after V lost 4 bases and J lost 4 bases. Germline V gene sequence: CDR1 SGHDT, CDR2 YYEEEE. CDR3 sequence (DNA): TGTGCCAGCAGCCAACAGGGGAATCAGCCCCAGCATTTT. The encoded protein is CASSQQGNQPQHF. Full variable domain (remainder filled in from reference TRBV5-6 and TRBJ1-5): DAGVTQSPTHLIKTRGQQVTLRCSPKSGHDTVSWYQQALGQGPQFIFQYYEEEERQRGNFPDRFSGHQFPNYSSELNVNALLLGDSALYLCASSQQGNQPQHFGDGTRLSIL.

J is TRBJ2-7 and V is TRBV7-2, with unresolved D. Trimming left V 0 bases short and J 4 bases short, with 10 bases between. CDR3 length equals 14 residues. Germline values: CDR1 SGHTA, CDR2 FQGNSA. The CDR3 DNA sequence: TGTGCCAGCAGCTTAGCCGGCCCGAATTACGAGCAGTACTTC. Translated, it gives CASSLAGPNYEQYF.

This clone was found once. The CDR3 protein is CASSLGGQANTEAFF. The CDR3, as DNA: TGTGCCAGCAGCCTGGGGGGACAGGCGAACACTGAAGCTTTCTTT. The genes are TRBV28 and TRBJ1-1; 8 positions match TRBD1. Germline CDR1 reads MDHEN; CDR2 reads SYDVKM. V lost 6 bases, J lost 1 base, and 7 bases stayed unmatched. The CDR3 is 15 amino acids. The variable domain in full, completed from reference TRBV28 and TRBJ1-1, reads DVKVTQSSRYLVKRTGEKVFLECVQDMDHENMFWYRQDPGLGLRLIYFSYDVKMKEKGDIPEGYSVSREKKERFSLILESASTNQTSMYLCASSLGGQANTEAFFGQGTRLTVV.

V gene TRBV7-9 combines with J gene TRBJ2-1; either TRBD1 or TRBD2 may supply D (5 bases each). Germline V gene sequence: CDR1 SEHNR, CDR2 FQNEAQ (reference sequence). V was trimmed by 1 base and J by 1 base, leaving 5 bases between them. The CDR3 is 14 amino acids. The CDR3 here is CASSLGGSYNEQFF. In DNA form, the CDR3 reads TGTGCCAGCAGCTTAGGGGGGTCCTACAATGAGCAGTTCTTC.

This rearrangement joins TRBV2 to TRBJ1-3; D might be TRBD1 (5 bases). CDR1 SNHLY and CDR2 FYNNEI come from the germline V gene. V was trimmed by 7 bases and J by 0 bases, leaving 16 bases between them. CDR3 size: 16 residues. The DNA for the CDR3 is TGTGCCAGCACTCCAACTGGGGCTGCCTCTGGAAACACCATATATTTT. Its translation: CASTPTGAASGNTIYF.

Only one count was recorded for this clone. The sample carries other DNA sequences with the same CDR3. DNA of the CDR3: TGTGCCAGCAGTTTATCGGGACAGGGCGGTTCCTACGAGCAGTACTTC. Encoded protein: CASSLSGQGGSYEQYF. The chain combines TRBV27 with TRBJ2-7; 9 bases match TRBD1. There are 16 residues in the CDR3. Germline V CDR1 and CDR2: MNHEY, SMNVEV (reference sequence). The J segment lost 1 base and the V segment lost 0 bases, leaving 4 bases of the junction unmatched.

The chain links TRBV6-5 to TRBJ2-7; a weak D match, TRBD2 (6 bases). V lost 0 bases and J 6 bases, leaving 15 bases between the germline ends. Germline CDR1 MNHEY, CDR2 SVGAGI. The CDR3 length is 15 residues. The CDR3 reads CASSYSGLPVREQYF. In nucleotides, the CDR3 is TGTGCCAGCAGTTACTCAGGACTACCAGTACGCGAGCAGTACTTC.

This chain links TRBV6-8 with TRBJ1-2, with D perhaps TRBD1 (6 bases). Germline CDR1 reads MNHGY; CDR2 reads SAAAGT. Trimming shortened V by 7 bases and J by 4 bases, and 19 bases separated the two germline ends. This CDR3 contains 15 residues. The CDR3 DNA reads TGTGCCAGCAATCCCCGCGGGACAACTCCCTATGGCTACACCTTC. It specifies CASNPRGTTPYGYTF.

This chain connects TRBV11-2 to TRBJ1-2, with a weak D call TRBD1 (6 bases). Trimming removed 2 bases from V and 7 bases from J, with 17 bases in between. The CDR3 has 15 amino acids. Germline V gives CDR1 SGHAT, CDR2 FQNNGV. CDR3 in amino acids: CASSLIGGQVLGYTF. The CDR3 DNA is TGTGCCAGCAGCTTAATTGGGGGGCAAGTCCTTGGCTACACCTTC.

The V and J genes are TRBV20-1 and TRBJ2-5, with TRBD1 as a possible D gene (6 bases). The V end was cut by 3 bases, the J end by 3 bases, with 11 bases between. CDR3 length: 13 amino acids. The germline V gene encodes CDR1 DFQATT and CDR2 SNEGSKA (reference sequence). The CDR3 loop is CSASRHREETQYF. The CDR3 region has the DNA TGCAGTGCTAGTAGGCACAGGGAAGAGACCCAGTACTTC.

V and J are TRBV4-1 and TRBJ2-1; D is possibly TRBD2 (5 bases). V lost 3 bases and J 0 bases, leaving 18 bases between the germline ends. CDR1 MGHRA and CDR2 YSYEKL come from the germline V gene. The CDR3 spans 18 residues. The CDR3 sequence: CASSQESGLIPSYNEQFF. The CDR3, as DNA: TGCGCCAGCAGCCAGGAATCCGGACTCATTCCCTCCTACAATGAGCAGTTCTTC.

The V and J genes are TRBV11-3 and TRBJ2-6; D gene unclear. In germline, CDR1 is SGHNT, CDR2 YENEEA. CDR3 length: 16 residues. The ends were cut back, 1 base at V and 0 bases at J, with 7 bases in the middle. DNA of the CDR3: TGTGCCAGCAGCTTAGGCTGGAACTCTGGGGCCAACGTCCTGACTTTC. This translates into CASSLGWNSGANVLTF. The full variable domain, completed using reference TRBV11-3 and TRBJ2-6, is EAGVVQSPRYKIIEKKQPVAFWCNPISGHNTLYWYLQNLGQGPELLIRYENEEAVDDSQLPKDRFSAERLKGVDSTLKIQPAELGDSAVYLCASSLGWNSGANVLTFGAGSRLTVL.

This clone occurred once. V and J are TRBV27 and TRBJ2-1; 9 bases are shared with TRBD2. CDR1 and CDR2 (germline): MNHEY, SMNVEV (reference sequence). The CDR3 has 13 amino acids. The J segment lost 3 bases and the V segment lost 7 bases, leaving 1 base of the junction unmatched. CDR3 in amino acids: CASISGSYNEQFF. In DNA, the CDR3 is TGTGCCAGCATTAGCGGGAGCTACAATGAGCAGTTCTTC.

Only a few counts were recorded for this clone. The chain recombines TRBV19 with TRBJ2-1; no definite D call. The CDR3 contains 15 residues. Germline assignment: CDR1 LNHDA and CDR2 SQIVND (reference sequence). V shed 5 bases and J shed 0 bases, with 11 bases lying between them. In DNA form, the CDR3 reads TGTGCCAGTAGTCCTGGACGTAGCTCCTACAATGAGCAGTTCTTC. Translation gives CASSPGRSSYNEQFF.

V and J are TRBV5-1 and TRBJ2-3; 7 bases agree with TRBD1. The germline CDR1 and CDR2 sequences are SGHRS and YFSETQ. The CDR3 has 15 residues. V shed 0 bases and J 6 bases; nucleotides not matched to a gene: 7. The CDR3 loop is CASSLEGAPADTQYF. As DNA, the CDR3 is TGCGCCAGCAGCTTGGAGGGGGCCCCCGCGGATACGCAGTATTTT.

The rearrangement uses TRBV7-9 and TRBJ1-5; D gene ambiguous. V was pared by 0 bases and J by 2 bases, with 8 bases between. CDR1 is SEHNR, CDR2 FQNEAQ, per germline (reference sequence). CDR3 length: 15 amino acids. CDR3 DNA: TGTGCCAGCAGCTTAGCTTCTCAGGGCAATCAGCCCCAGCATTTT. Translation: CASSLASQGNQPQHF. Filled out from reference TRBV7-9 and TRBJ1-5, the complete variable domain reads DTGVSQNPRHKITKRGQNVTFRCDPISEHNRLYWYRQTLGQGPEFLTYFQNEAQLEKSRLLSDRFSAERPKGSFSTLEIQRTEQGDSAMYLCASSLASQGNQPQHFGDGTRLSIL.

The CDR3 here is CASSVGSGQETQYF. CDR3 coding DNA: TGTGCCAGCAGCGTAGGTTCCGGACAAGAGACCCAGTACTTC. The J gene is TRBJ2-5, the V gene TRBV9; D ambiguous. The germline V and J ends were trimmed by 0 bases and 2 bases, with 8 bases remaining between them. The CDR3 runs 14 residues. Germline loops: CDR1 SGDLS, CDR2 YYNGEE.

The chain couples TRBV7-7 to TRBJ2-1, with TRBD2 identical over 9 bases. This CDR3 region has 16 residues. The V gene's germline CDR1 is SSHAT and CDR2 FNYEAQ (reference sequence). The J segment lost 7 bases and the V segment lost 1 base, leaving 8 bases of the junction unmatched. Written as DNA, the CDR3 is TGTGCCAGCAGCTTAGTGGCGGGGGGGCACCCTAATGAGCAGTTCTTC. Translated, it gives CASSLVAGGHPNEQFF.

The gene calls are TRBV7-2 and TRBJ2-3, with D tentatively TRBD1 or TRBD2 (5 bases each). CDR3 length equals 15 residues. V lost 1 base and J 3 bases, leaving 11 bases between the germline ends. Germline-derived CDR1 and CDR2 are SGHTA and FQGNSA. CDR3 sequence reads: CASSLVSGGTDTQYF. CDR3 DNA sequence: TGTGCCAGCAGCTTAGTGTCTGGGGGAACAGATACGCAGTATTTT.

V is TRBV4-1 and J is TRBJ2-1; possible D gene TRBD2, 6 bases. The germline gives CDR1 MGHRA, CDR2 YSYEKL. The CDR3 totals 17 residues. Trimming stripped 4 bases from V and 0 bases from J, with 16 bases between. In nucleotides, the CDR3 is TGCGCCAGCAGCCTCGGAAGGACTACCGGCTCCTACAATGAGCAGTTCTTC. Translated, it gives CASSLGRTTGSYNEQFF.

CDR3 in DNA: TGTGCCAGCAGCTTGGATTATACGTTCTCCTATAATTCACCCCTCCACTTT. Translating it yields CASSLDYTFSYNSPLHF. This rearrangement joins TRBV5-5 to TRBJ1-6; no firm D call. This CDR3 is 17 amino acids long. The ends were cut back, 0 bases at V and 0 bases at J, with 10 bases in the middle. From germline, CDR1 is SGHKS and CDR2 YYEKEE (reference sequence). The entire variable domain, with the rest obtained from reference TRBV5-5 and TRBJ1-6, is as follows: DAGVTQSPTHLIKTRGQQVTLRCSPISGHKSVSWYQQVLGQGPQFIFQYYEKEERGRGNFPDRFSARQFPNYSSELNVNALLLGDSALYLCASSLDYTFSYNSPLHFGNGTRLTVT.

The J gene is TRBJ2-7, the V gene TRBV12-3 or TRBV12-4; maybe TRBD2 (6 bases). Trimming left V 8 bases short and J 6 bases short, with 14 bases between. This CDR3 comprises 12 residues. This CDR3 is CASRRRGTEQYF. Written as DNA, the CDR3 is TGTGCCAGCCGACGTCGGGGGACCGAGCAGTACTTC.

The chain has TRBV5-1 and TRBJ2-6; D unresolved. Germline lookup yields CDR1 SGHRS and CDR2 YFSETQ. This CDR3 region has 15 residues. V lost 4 bases to trimming and J lost 2 bases, with 10 bases between them. CDR3: CASSPQGAGANVLTF. The DNA of the CDR3 is TGCGCCAGCAGCCCCCAAGGAGCTGGGGCCAACGTCCTGACTTTC.

This clone has only one observation. The genes are TRBV6-6 and TRBJ2-2; TRBD2 matches at 7 bases. Germline assignment: CDR1 MNHNY and CDR2 SVGAGI (reference sequence). The CDR3 covers 15 residues. V dropped 4 bases and J dropped 9; count of bases not matched to a gene: 11. CDR3 nucleotide sequence: TGTGCCAGCAGTTCCACGGGCAGCGGGGTTTGGGAGCTGTTTTTT. Translation: CASSSTGSGVWELFF.

This rearrangement joins TRBV25-1 to TRBJ2-4, with 12 bases that match TRBD1. This CDR3 comprises 17 residues. Germline CDR1 reads MGHDK; CDR2 reads SYGVNS. V lost 4 bases and J lost 2; bases outside the gene matches: 6. Here the CDR3 DNA reads TGTGCCAGCAGTGGGCCCCGGGACAGGGGGCCCAAAAACATTCAGTACTTC. This codes for CASSGPRDRGPKNIQYF. The full variable domain, rest sourced from reference TRBV25-1 and TRBJ2-4, is EADIYQTPRYLVIGTGKKITLECSQTMGHDKMYWYQQDPGMELHLIHYSYGVNSTEKGDLSSESTVSRIRTEHFPLTLESARPSHTSQYLCASSGPRDRGPKNIQYFGAGTRLSVL.

The rearrangement uses TRBV27 and TRBJ2-7; 8 bases agree with TRBD2. The CDR3 loop spans 15 amino acids. V was pared by 2 bases and J by 3 bases, with 6 bases of the junction left unmatched. Looked up from germline, CDR1 is MNHEY and CDR2 is SMNVEV (reference sequence). In DNA, the CDR3 is TGTGCCAGCAGTTTAACGGGGGGGGCACTCTACGAGCAGTACTTC. Its translation: CASSLTGGALYEQYF.

This clone is a singleton in its sample. This chain uses TRBV3-1 (or the pseudogene TRBV3-2) with TRBJ1-3; maybe TRBD1 (6 bases). V was cut by 0 bases and J by 8 bases, with 8 bases left in between. CDR1 is LGHDT, CDR2 YNNKEL, per germline (reference sequence). The CDR3 is 13 amino acids. The CDR3: CASSQDRGDTIYF. In nucleotides, the CDR3 is TGTGCCAGCAGCCAAGATAGGGGGGACACCATATATTTT.

The rearrangement links TRBV7-4 to TRBJ2-7; 8 positions match TRBD2. CDR1 is SGHVT and CDR2 is SQSDAQ in the germline V gene. The J segment lost 0 bases and the V segment lost 0 bases, leaving 13 bases of the junction unmatched. The CDR3 contains 19 residues. As DNA, the CDR3 is TGTGCCAGCAGCTTAGCGGGGGCGCCGGGAGGGCCGAGCTCCTACGAGCAGTACTTC. It yields the protein CASSLAGAPGGPSSYEQYF.

The chain combines TRBV3-1 (or the pseudogene TRBV3-2) with TRBJ1-2; D gene ambiguous. With 4 bases removed from V and 0 bases from J, the gap between germline ends came to 15 bases. Germline V gives CDR1 LGHDT, CDR2 YNNKEL (reference sequence). CDR3 length equals 16 residues. CDR3 coding DNA: TGTGCCAGCAGCCGTTTGATCTTGGGGACTAACTATGGCTACACCTTC. Translated: CASSRLILGTNYGYTF.

This rearrangement joins TRBV6-2 or TRBV6-3 to TRBJ2-5; 7 bases are shared with TRBD2. V lost 6 bases, J lost 1 base, and 14 bases stayed unmatched. Germline CDR1 is MNHEY and CDR2 is SVGEGT. This CDR3 contains 17 residues. As DNA, the CDR3 is TGTGCCAGCAGCCCCTTCCCACAGCTAGCGGTCCAAGAGACCCAGTACTTC. The encoded protein is CASSPFPQLAVQETQYF.